This T cell receptor (beta chain) was profiled in a study of blood T cell repertoires in COVID-19. Study overall: Samples of COVID-19 (acute and convalescent) were obtained from the United States, Italy and Spain. T cells, B-cell-depleted T cells, or PBMCs supplied cDNA or gDNA.

CDR3 length: 14 residues. Trimming left V 3 bases short and J 1 base short, with 9 bases between. Per the germline V gene, CDR1 is MNHEY and CDR2 is SMNVEV (reference sequence). In the authors' workflow: By means of reference gene primer amplification, nucleated cell counts were estimated. The repertoire was sequenced with immunoSEQ multiplex PCR; TCRdb's copy has only in-frame clones and lacks some. The DNA was the basis for D and trimming; V, J and clone size are from that table. The repertoire holds 150,000 to 170,000 clones, around 74% seen once, with about 3.8% in the top ten. Sequenced material: peripheral blood. The source is a woman of 80 years or more with acute or convalescent COVID-19. The chain employs TRBV27 and TRBJ1-2; a possible D gene is TRBD1 (5 bases). CDR3 nucleotides: TGTGCCAGCAGTTTTCGCCAGGGTAACTATGGCTACACCTTC. Translation gives CASSFRQGNYGYTF.